Listed below are T cell receptor beta chains from one sample, sequenced in a study of OX40 agonist ivuxolimab in advanced cancers. Libraries were prepared by immunoSEQ multiplex PCR; TCRdb keeps only in-frame clonotypes and omits some of them. This table holds approximately 62,000 clones, 70% to 90% found once. The starting material was CD4+ or CD8+ T cells sorted from blood, obtained in a trial of the OX40 agonist ivuxolimab. These receptors were collected from an adult with an advanced solid tumor such as melanoma, head and neck, liver or kidney cancer. The CDR3 runs from the conserved cysteine through the conserved F or W. Fields, in order: clone size, D gene, J gene, V gene, CDR3 DNA, CDR3 protein. The D gene is left open where the match is weak. A clone size is listed for some rows: how often the clone was seen (once, few, many), or a class if it is expanded.

-	TRBD1	TRBJ2-3	TRBV7-2	TGTGCCAGCAGTAACAGGGGATCGACAGATACGCAGTATTTT	CASSNRGSTDTQYF
-	-	TRBJ1-1	TRBV7-6	TGTGCCAGCAGAATGACAGCGAACACTGAAGCTTTCTTT	CASRMTANTEAFF
-	-	TRBJ2-3	TRBV27	TGTGCCAGCAGCGGGGAATTGAGGTATACGCAGTATTTT	CASSGELRYTQYF
-	TRBD1	TRBJ1-1	TRBV7-6	TGTGCCAGCAGCTTGGGACAGGAGAACACTGAAGCTTTCTTT	CASSLGQENTEAFF
-	TRBD1	TRBJ1-3	TRBV27	TGTGCCAGCAGCCCAGGGACAGCCGGAAACACCATATATTTT	CASSPGTAGNTIYF
-	-	TRBJ1-1	TRBV18	TGTGCCAGCTCACCAGACAGTCAGGGAAGGACTGAAGCTTTCTTT	CASSPDSQGRTEAFF
-	TRBD2	TRBJ2-2	TRBV11-2	TGTGCCAGCAGCCCGGGGGGGGTACGGCGGGAGCTGTTTTTT	CASSPGGVRRELFF
-	-	TRBJ2-2	TRBV9	TGTGCCAGCAGCGTAGATGCTAGCGTGAACACCGGGGAGCTGTTTTTT	CASSVDASVNTGELFF
-	TRBD1	TRBJ1-5	TRBV10-2	TGCGCCAGCACTACGGGACAGGCTGAGAATAGCAATCAGCCCCAGCATTTT	CASTTGQAENSNQPQHF
-	TRBD2	TRBJ2-3	TRBV7-3	TGTGCCAGCAGCTTCCAGCGGGAAGATACGCAGTATTTT	CASSFQREDTQYF
-	TRBD2	TRBJ2-5	TRBV7-2	TGTGCCAGCAGCTTAGGGGGGGGACGGGGCCAAGAGACCCAGTACTTC	CASSLGGGRGQETQYF
-	TRBD1	TRBJ1-3	TRBV28	TGTGCCAGCACCAAAGGAGGGGGCGACGGAAACACCATATATTTT	CASTKGGGDGNTIYF
-	-	TRBJ1-6	TRBV5-1	TGCGCCAGCAGCCCCGCCGGGGACATCCTCGGTAGCTATTCACCCCTCCACTTT	CASSPAGDILGSYSPLHF
-	-	TRBJ2-1	TRBV7-2	TGTGCCAGCAGCTTAGGGAGTTCCTACAATGAGCAGTTCTTC	CASSLGSSYNEQFF
-	-	TRBJ2-7	TRBV6-5	TGTGCCAGCAGGACCGCAGGGTTCACCTACGAGCAGTACTTC	CASRTAGFTYEQYF
-	TRBD1	TRBJ2-7	TRBV18	TGTGCCAGCTCCTCGGACAGGGGGCTGGGGCAGTACTTC	CASSSDRGLGQYF
-	-	TRBJ1-3	TRBV28	TGTGCCAGCAGTTTAAAATGGAGGGAAAACACCATATATTTT	CASSLKWRENTIYF
-	-	TRBJ2-1	TRBV4-2	TGTGTTAAAAGGGACGCCGACAATGAGCAGTTCTTC	CVKRDADNEQFF
-	-	TRBJ2-2	TRBV5-4	TGTGCCAGCAGCTTGGCGGCGGACACCGGGGAGCTGTTTTTT	CASSLAADTGELFF
-	-	TRBJ2-3	TRBV20-1	TGCAGTGCTACACTCGAGGATACGCAGTATTTT	CSATLEDTQYF
-	-	TRBJ2-1	TRBV11-2	TGTGCCAGCAGCTTAGCCTCTAGTCTAGAGTTTGAGCAGTTCTTC	CASSLASSLEFEQFF
-	-	TRBJ1-3	TRBV18	TGTGCCAGCTCACCATACGAATGGTTATCTGGAAACACCATATATTTT	CASSPYEWLSGNTIYF
-	TRBD1	TRBJ1-2	TRBV4-2	TGTGCCAGCAGTTCGGGACAGGCTTATGGCTACACCTTC	CASSSGQAYGYTF
-	TRBD2	TRBJ2-1	TRBV4-3	TGCGCCAGCAGCCAGGGGTTGGGGATAGCTAGCGGGGATTTTAGATACAATGAGCAGTTCTTC	CASSQGLGIASGDFRYNEQFF
-	TRBD2	TRBJ2-1	TRBV6-4	TGTGCCAGCAGTTATACTAGCGGGAGCGTTAATGAGCAGTTCTTC	CASSYTSGSVNEQFF
-	-	TRBJ2-3	TRBV5-5	TGTGCCAGCAGCTCTGACCGCACAGATACGCAGTATTTT	CASSSDRTDTQYF
-	-	TRBJ1-1	TRBV7-8	TGTGCCAGCAGCTTAGTCAAGAACACTGAAGCTTTCTTT	CASSLVKNTEAFF
once	TRBD1	TRBJ1-3	TRBV6-5	TGTGCCAGCAGCCCGACAGGGGACCGTGGAAACACCATATATTTT	CASSPTGDRGNTIYF
-	-	TRBJ2-1	TRBV7-6	TGTGCCAGCAGTTTAGTAGGCCTGAGCTCCTACAATGAGCAGTTCTTC	CASSLVGLSSYNEQFF
-	-	TRBJ1-5	TRBV2	TGTGCCAGCAGTGAAGACAGCCTCAATCAGCCCCAGCATTTT	CASSEDSLNQPQHF
-	TRBD1	TRBJ2-7	TRBV18	TGTGCCAGCTCACGTAACCATCAGGGGGCAGGGTACGAGCAGTACTTC	CASSRNHQGAGYEQYF
-	TRBD2	TRBJ2-2	TRBV10-3	TGTGCCATCAGGTCCGGGACAGGACTAGCGGGACACACCGGGGAGCTGTTTTTT	CAIRSGTGLAGHTGELFF
-	TRBD2	TRBJ2-1	TRBV30	TGTGCCTGGAGTACCCAGGGACTAGCGGCAAGCTCCTACAATGAGCAGTTCTTC	CAWSTQGLAASSYNEQFF
-	-	TRBJ2-1	TRBV7-2	TGTGCCAGCAGCTTTGGTCGGGTCGCCTACAATGAGCAGTTCTTC	CASSFGRVAYNEQFF
-	-	TRBJ2-3	TRBV19	TGTGCCAGTAGTATAGGCAAAGACAGGCTAACCAGGAATACGCAGTATTTT	CASSIGKDRLTRNTQYF
-	-	TRBJ1-4	TRBV6-6	TGTGCCAGCAACGCTGACCCAACTAATGAAAAACTGTTTTTT	CASNADPTNEKLFF
-	-	TRBJ1-2	TRBV28	TGTGCCAGCAGTCCACCAGCCGTCTATGACTACACCTTC	CASSPPAVYDYTF
-	-	TRBJ2-7	TRBV6-5	TGTGCCAGCAGCAACCCGGGACTCAGCTCCTACGAGCAGTACTTC	CASSNPGLSSYEQYF
-	-	TRBJ2-1	TRBV11-3	TGTGCCAGCAGCCTCTCTTACAATGAGCAGTTCTTC	CASSLSYNEQFF
-	TRBD1	TRBJ2-1	TRBV19	TGTGCCAGTAGTTTTCCTACAGGGGCCGCGGCCTACAATGAGCAGTTCTTC	CASSFPTGAAAYNEQFF
-	TRBD2	TRBJ2-7	TRBV7-2	TGTGCCAGCAGCTTAGTCATCGGGGGGAGTAATTTCGGGCAGTACTTC	CASSLVIGGSNFGQYF
-	TRBD2	TRBJ2-2	TRBV7-3	TGTGCCAGCAGCTCCCTAGGACTAGCGGGAGGGGGGCCTAGTCCCGGGGAGCTGTTTTTT	CASSSLGLAGGGPSPGELFF
-	TRBD1	TRBJ1-2	TRBV6-5	TGTGCCAGCAGTTCCCTTGAGGCGGGACAGGGATATGGCTACACCTTC	CASSSLEAGQGYGYTF
few	-	TRBJ1-5	TRBV19	TGTGCCAGTAGTTTGGACCTGGGGAATCAGCCCCAGCATTTT	CASSLDLGNQPQHF
-	-	TRBJ1-5	TRBV11-3	TGTGCCAGCAGCTTAAGATTCTATAGCAATCAGCCCCAGCATTTT	CASSLRFYSNQPQHF
-	-	TRBJ2-7	TRBV10-1	TGCGCCAGCAGTGAGTCAGGGGTCTCCTACGAGCAGTACTTC	CASSESGVSYEQYF
-	-	TRBJ1-3	TRBV6-6	TGTGCCAGCAGCGGAAACGACAGCGGTCGAAACACCATATATTTT	CASSGNDSGRNTIYF
-	-	TRBJ2-1	TRBV11-1	TGTGCCAGCAACCAAGGGGGAGGTTCCTACAATGAGCAGTTCTTC	CASNQGGGSYNEQFF
-	-	TRBJ2-6	TRBV2	TGTGCCAGCAGTGGGGCCCGCTCTGGGGCCAACGTCCTGACTTTC	CASSGARSGANVLTF
-	-	TRBJ2-2	TRBV10-3	TGTGCCACCATAGGTCAGGGGACCGGGGAGCTGTTTTTT	CATIGQGTGELFF
-	-	TRBJ2-1	TRBV6-1	TGTGCCAGCCTAAGGACATTAGCCTACAATGAGCAGTTCTTC	CASLRTLAYNEQFF
few	TRBD1	TRBJ2-7	TRBV18	TGTGCCAGCACAGGACAGGACTTCCAATACGAGCAGTACTTC	CASTGQDFQYEQYF
-	-	TRBJ2-3	TRBV11-3	TGTGCCAGCAGCCGAACCGGAGATACGCAGTATTTT	CASSRTGDTQYF
-	-	TRBJ2-7	TRBV6-5	TGTGCCAGCAGACAGGGTAATCTGTACGAGCAGTACTTC	CASRQGNLYEQYF
-	-	TRBJ2-1	TRBV5-5	TGTGCCAGCAGCTTATTCGGGGGGCCGTACAATGAGCAGTTCTTC	CASSLFGGPYNEQFF
-	-	TRBJ2-1	TRBV7-7	TGTGCTAGCAGCTTACAGGGGGGGGATGAGCAGTTCTTC	CASSLQGGDEQFF
-	-	TRBJ1-6	TRBV27	TGTGCCAGCAGTTTATTACTTCCGCAGGGCTCAAGCTCCTATAATTCACCCCTCCACTTT	CASSLLLPQGSSSYNSPLHF